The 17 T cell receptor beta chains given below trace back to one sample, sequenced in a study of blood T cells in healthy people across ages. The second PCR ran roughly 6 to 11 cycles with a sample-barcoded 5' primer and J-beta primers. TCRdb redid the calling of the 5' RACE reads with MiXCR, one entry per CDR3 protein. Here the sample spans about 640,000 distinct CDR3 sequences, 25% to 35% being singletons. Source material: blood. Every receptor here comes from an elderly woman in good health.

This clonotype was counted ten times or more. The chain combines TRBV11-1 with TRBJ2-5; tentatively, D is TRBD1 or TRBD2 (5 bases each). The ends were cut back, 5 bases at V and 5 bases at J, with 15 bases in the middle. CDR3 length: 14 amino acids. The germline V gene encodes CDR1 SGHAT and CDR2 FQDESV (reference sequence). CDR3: CASSLDTGLETQYF. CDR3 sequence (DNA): TGTGCCAGCAGCCTAGACACGGGGCTGGAGACCCAGTACTTC.

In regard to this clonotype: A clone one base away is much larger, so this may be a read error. The CDR3 protein is CASDDQETQFF. In DNA, the CDR3 is TGTGCCTCAGATGATCAAGAGACCCAGTTCTTC. The J gene is TRBJ2-1, the V gene TRBV28; D unresolved. The V gene lost 11 bases and the J gene lost 13 bases, with 18 bases spanning the gap. The CDR3 has 11 amino acids. Germline V CDR1 and CDR2: MDHEN, SYDVKM.

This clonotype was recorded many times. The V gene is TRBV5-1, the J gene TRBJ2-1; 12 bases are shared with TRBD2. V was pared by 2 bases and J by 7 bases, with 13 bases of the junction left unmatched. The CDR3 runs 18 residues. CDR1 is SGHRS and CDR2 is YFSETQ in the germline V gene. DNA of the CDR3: TGCGCCAGCAGCTTTTCTAGCGGGGGGGCCTTTTTTTCAAATGAGCAGTTCTTC. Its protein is CASSFSSGGAFFSNEQFF.

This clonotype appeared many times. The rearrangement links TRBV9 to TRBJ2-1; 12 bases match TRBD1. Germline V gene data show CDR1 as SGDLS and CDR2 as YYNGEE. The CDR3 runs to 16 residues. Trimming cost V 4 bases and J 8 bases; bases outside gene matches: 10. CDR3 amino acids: CASSPVGTGGRDEQFF. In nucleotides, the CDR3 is TGTGCCAGCAGCCCCGTCGGGACAGGGGGCCGGGATGAGCAGTTCTTC.

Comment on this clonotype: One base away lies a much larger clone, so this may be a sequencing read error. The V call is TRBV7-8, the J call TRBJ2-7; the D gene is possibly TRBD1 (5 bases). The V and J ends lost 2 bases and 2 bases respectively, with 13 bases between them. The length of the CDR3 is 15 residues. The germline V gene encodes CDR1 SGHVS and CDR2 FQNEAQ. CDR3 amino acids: CASSLSAGFAYEQYF. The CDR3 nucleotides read TGTGCCAGCAGCTTATCGGCAGGGTTCGCCTACGAGCAGTACTTC.

CDR3 sequence: CSARRPQGSPETQYF. The CDR3 nucleotides read TGCAGTGCTAGACGACCCCAGGGTTCCCCTGAGACCCAGTACTTC. The J gene is TRBJ2-5, the V gene TRBV20-1; D perhaps matches TRBD1 (5 bases). The V end lost 2 bases, the J end lost 5 bases, and 18 bases lay between the germline ends. Germline V lookup: CDR1 DFQATT, CDR2 SNEGSKA (reference sequence). The CDR3 loop spans 15 amino acids.

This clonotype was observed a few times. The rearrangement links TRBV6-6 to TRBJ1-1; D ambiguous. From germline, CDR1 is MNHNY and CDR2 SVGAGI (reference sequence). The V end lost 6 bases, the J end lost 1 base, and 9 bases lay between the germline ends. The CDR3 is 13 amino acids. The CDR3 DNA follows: TGTGCCAGCAGGGGCGGGTGGAACACTGAAGCTTTCTTT. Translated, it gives CASRGGWNTEAFF.

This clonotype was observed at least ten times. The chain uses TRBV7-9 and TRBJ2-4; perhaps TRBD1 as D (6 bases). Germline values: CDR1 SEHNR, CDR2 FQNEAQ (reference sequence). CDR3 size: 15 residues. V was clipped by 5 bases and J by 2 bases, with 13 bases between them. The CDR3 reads CASSAQGSPKNIQYF. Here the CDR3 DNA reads TGTGCCAGCAGCGCCCAGGGGTCCCCCAAAAACATTCAGTACTTC.

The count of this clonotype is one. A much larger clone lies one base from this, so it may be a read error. The CDR3 sequence is CAIGESRTDTDTQYF. DNA of the CDR3: TGTGCCATCGGTGAGTCTCGGACCGACACAGATACGCAGTATTTT. The genes are TRBV10-3 and TRBJ2-3; D is unresolved. Germline values: CDR1 ENHRY, CDR2 SYGVKD. This CDR3 has 15 residues.

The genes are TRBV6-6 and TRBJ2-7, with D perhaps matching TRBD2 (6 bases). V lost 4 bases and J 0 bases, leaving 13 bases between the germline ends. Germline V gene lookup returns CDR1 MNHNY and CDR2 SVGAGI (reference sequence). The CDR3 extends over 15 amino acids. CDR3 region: CASSLSAGPSYEQYF. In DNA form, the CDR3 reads TGTGCCAGCAGTTTATCGGCGGGACCCTCCTACGAGCAGTACTTC.

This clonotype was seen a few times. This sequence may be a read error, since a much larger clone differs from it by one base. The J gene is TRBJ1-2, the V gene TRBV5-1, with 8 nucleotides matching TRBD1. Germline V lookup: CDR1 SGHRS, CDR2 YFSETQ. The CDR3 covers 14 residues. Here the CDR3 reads CASRLDREAYGYTF. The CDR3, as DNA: TGCGCCAGCCGCTTGGACAGGGAGGCGTATGGCTACACCTTC.

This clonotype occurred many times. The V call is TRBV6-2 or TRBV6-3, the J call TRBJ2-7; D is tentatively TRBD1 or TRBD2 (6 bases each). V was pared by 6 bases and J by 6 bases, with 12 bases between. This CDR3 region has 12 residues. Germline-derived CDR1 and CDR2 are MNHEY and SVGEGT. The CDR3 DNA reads TGTGCCAGCAGATCCCCGGGGGCCGAGCAGTACTTC. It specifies CASRSPGAEQYF.

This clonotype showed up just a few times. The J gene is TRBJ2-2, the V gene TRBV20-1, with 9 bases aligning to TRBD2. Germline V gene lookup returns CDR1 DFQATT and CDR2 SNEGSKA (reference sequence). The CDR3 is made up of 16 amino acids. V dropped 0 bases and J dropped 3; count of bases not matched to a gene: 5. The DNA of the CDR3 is TGCAGTGCTAGAGATGGGGTAGCGGGGGACACCGGGGAGCTGTTTTTT. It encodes CSARDGVAGDTGELFF.

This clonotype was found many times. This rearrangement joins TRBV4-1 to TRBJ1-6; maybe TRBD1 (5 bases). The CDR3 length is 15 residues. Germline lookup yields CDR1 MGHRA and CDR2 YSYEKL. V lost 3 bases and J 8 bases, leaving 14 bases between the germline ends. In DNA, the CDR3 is TGCGCCAGCAGCCATACGGGGCTAGGGGATTCACCCCTCCACTTT. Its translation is CASSHTGLGDSPLHF.

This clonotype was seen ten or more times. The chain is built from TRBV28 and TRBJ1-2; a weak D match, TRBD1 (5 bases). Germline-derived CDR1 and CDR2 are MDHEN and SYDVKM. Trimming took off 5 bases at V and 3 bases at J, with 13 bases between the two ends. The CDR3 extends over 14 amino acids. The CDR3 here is CASSTSGTHYGYTF. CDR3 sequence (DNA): TGTGCCAGCAGTACCTCCGGGACTCACTATGGCTACACCTTC.

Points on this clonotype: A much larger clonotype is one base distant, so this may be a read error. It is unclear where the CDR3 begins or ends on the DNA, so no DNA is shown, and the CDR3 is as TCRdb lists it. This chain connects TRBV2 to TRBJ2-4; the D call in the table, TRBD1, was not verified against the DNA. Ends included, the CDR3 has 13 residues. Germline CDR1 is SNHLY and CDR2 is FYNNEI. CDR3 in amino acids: CASSVGTGNIRYF.

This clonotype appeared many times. CDR3 sequence (DNA): TGTGCCAGCAGTCCCCGGGACGCTGACTACGAGCAGTACTTC. Its protein is CASSPRDADYEQYF. The rearrangement joins TRBV27 to TRBJ2-7; tentatively, D is TRBD1 or TRBD2 (5 bases each). The germline V and J ends were trimmed by 5 bases and 3 bases, with 14 bases remaining between them. CDR3 length: 14 amino acids. The germline gives CDR1 MNHEY, CDR2 SMNVEV (reference sequence).